This T cell receptor (beta chain) was profiled in a study of a mutant IDH1 vaccine in newly diagnosed glioma. For the study at large: Treated patients were roughly 62% male, roughly 38% female, mean age about 41 years. Study results and limitations: A vaccine-induced immune response developed in about 93% of the patients. It seemed that pseudoprogression was not linked to changes in the top peripheral T cell clonotypes.

Sample time point: baseline, week 1 (first vaccination visit). Treatment given: pre-vaccination baseline after standard-of-care therapy. The donors had new WHO grade 3 or 4 astrocytomas; these were IDH1-mutant and ATRX-lost. Turning to this clone: The antigen is undetermined.

Produced via immunoSEQ multiplex PCR; TCRdb's table is partial and in-frame only. The table includes roughly 25,000 clones, just over 90% detected once. The CDR3 extends over 14 amino acids. The germline gives CDR1 ENHRY, CDR2 SYGVKD. V gave up 6 bases and J gave up 2 bases; unmatched junction bases: 4. J is TRBJ2-1 and V is TRBV10-3; 7 bases map to TRBD1. Sequenced here: PBMCs, sampled from a glioma patient treated with radiotherapy, temozolomide or both. The sequence was obtained from a man aged 25 to 40 with glioma. The CDR3 sequence: CAISVDRAYNEQFF. Here the CDR3 DNA reads TGTGCCATCAGCGTAGACAGGGCCTACAATGAGCAGTTCTTC.